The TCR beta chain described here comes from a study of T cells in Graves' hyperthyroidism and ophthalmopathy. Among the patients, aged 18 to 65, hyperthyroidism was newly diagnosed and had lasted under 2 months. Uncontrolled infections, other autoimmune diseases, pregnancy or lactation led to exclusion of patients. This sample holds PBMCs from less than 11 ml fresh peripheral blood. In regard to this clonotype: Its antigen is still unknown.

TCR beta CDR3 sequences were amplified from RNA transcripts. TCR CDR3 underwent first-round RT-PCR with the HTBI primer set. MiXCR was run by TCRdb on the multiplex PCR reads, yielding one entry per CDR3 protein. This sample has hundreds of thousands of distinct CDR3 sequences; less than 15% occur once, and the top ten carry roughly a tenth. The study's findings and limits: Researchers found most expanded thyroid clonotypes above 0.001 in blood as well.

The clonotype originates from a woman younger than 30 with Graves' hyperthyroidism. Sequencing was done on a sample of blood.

The CDR3 sequence is CASSMGLASSTDTQYF. CDR3 bases: TGTGCCAGCAGCATGGGACTAGCGTCTAGCACAGATACGCAGTATTTT. The gene calls are TRBV7-9 and TRBJ2-3; 10 bases are shared with TRBD2. V lost 5 bases, J lost 0 bases, and 5 bases stayed unmatched. The CDR3 is made up of 16 amino acids. Germline lookup yields CDR1 SEHNR and CDR2 FQNEAQ (reference sequence).